This section outlines one T cell receptor (beta chain) sequence together with its context. Two negative PCRs, clearance, or symptom resolution characterized the recovered Cohort 3 donors. The source of the sample is a study of blood T cell repertoires in COVID-19. Across the whole study: Sample material is recorded as cDNA or gDNA derived from T cells, B-cell-depleted T cells, or PBMCs.

The germline CDR1 and CDR2 sequences are SGHAT and FQNNGV. The CDR3 has 15 residues. The V segment lost 0 bases and the J segment 0 bases; nucleotides outside the gene matches: 2. Method: immunoSEQ multiplex PCR; TCRdb's copy keeps in-frame clones and lacks some. The profile shows 220,000 or so clones, roughly four fifths of them singletons. This chain links TRBV11-2 with TRBJ2-7, with TRBD1 matching over 7 bases. Sequenced input: PBMCs or T cells enriched from blood (not recorded which). The receptor's source is a woman aged 55-70 years who had recovered from COVID-19. In DNA form, the CDR3 reads TGTGCCAGCAGCTTAGAACAGGGGTCCTCCTACGAGCAGTACTTC. This encodes CASSLEQGSSYEQYF.